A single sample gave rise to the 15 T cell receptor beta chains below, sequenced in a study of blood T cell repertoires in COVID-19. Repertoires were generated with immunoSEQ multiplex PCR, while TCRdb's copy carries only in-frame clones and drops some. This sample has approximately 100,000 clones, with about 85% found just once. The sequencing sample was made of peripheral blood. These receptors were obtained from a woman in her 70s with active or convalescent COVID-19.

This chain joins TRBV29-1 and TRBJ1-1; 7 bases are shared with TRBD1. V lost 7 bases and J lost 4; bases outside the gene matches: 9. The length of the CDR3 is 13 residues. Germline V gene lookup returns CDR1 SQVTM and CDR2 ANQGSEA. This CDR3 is CSGYGQAGTEAFF. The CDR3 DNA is TGCAGCGGGTACGGACAGGCTGGCACTGAAGCTTTCTTT. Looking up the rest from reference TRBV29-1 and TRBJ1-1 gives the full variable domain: SAVISQKPSRDICQRGTSLTIQCQVDSQVTMMFWYRQQPGQSLTLIATANQGSEATYESGFVIDKFPISRPNLTFSTLTVSNMSPEDSSIYLCSGYGQAGTEAFFGQGTRLTVV.

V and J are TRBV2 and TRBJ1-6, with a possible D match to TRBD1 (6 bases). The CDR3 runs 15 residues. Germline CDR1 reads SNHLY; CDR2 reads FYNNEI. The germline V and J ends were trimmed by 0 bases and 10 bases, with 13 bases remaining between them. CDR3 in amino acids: CASSEATGATSPLHF. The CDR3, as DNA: TGTGCCAGCAGTGAAGCGACAGGCGCAACATCACCCCTCCACTTT.

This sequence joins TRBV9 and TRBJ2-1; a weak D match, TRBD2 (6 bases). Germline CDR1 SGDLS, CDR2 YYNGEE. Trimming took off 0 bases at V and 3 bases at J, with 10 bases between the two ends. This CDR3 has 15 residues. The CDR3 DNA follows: TGTGCCAGCAGCGTAGCGAGCGGGCACTACAATGAGCAGTTCTTC. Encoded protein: CASSVASGHYNEQFF.

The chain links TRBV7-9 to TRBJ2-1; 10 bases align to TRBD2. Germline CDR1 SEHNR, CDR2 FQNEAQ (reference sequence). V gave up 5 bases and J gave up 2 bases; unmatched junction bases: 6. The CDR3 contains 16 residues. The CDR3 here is CASSQLAGFPYNEQFF. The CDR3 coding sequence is TGTGCCAGCAGCCAACTAGCGGGGTTTCCCTACAATGAGCAGTTCTTC.

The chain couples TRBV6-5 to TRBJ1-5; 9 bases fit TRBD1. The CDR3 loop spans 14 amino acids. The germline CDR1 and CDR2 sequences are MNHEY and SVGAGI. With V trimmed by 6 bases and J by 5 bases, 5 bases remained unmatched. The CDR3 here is CASSRGQGHQPQHF. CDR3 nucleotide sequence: TGTGCCAGCAGCCGGGGACAGGGCCATCAGCCCCAGCATTTT.

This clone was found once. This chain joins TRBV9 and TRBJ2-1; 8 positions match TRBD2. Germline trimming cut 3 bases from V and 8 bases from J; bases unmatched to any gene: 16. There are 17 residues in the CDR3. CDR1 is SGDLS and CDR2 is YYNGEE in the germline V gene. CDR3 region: CASSASRGGNDLDEQFF. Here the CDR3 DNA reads TGTGCCAGCAGCGCCTCTCGGGGGGGGAATGATTTGGATGAGCAGTTCTTC.

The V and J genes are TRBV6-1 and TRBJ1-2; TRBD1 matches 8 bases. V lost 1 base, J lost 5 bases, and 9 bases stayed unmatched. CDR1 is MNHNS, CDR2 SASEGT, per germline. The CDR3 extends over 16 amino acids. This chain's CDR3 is CASSEVLDRVRYGYTF. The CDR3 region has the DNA TGTGCCAGCAGTGAAGTCCTGGACAGGGTTCGTTATGGCTACACCTTC.

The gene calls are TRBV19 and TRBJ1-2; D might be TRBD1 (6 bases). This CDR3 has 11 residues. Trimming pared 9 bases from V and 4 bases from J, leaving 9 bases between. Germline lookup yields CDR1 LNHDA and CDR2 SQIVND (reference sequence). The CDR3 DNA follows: TGTGCCAGCGGACAGATCTATGGCTACACCTTC. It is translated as CASGQIYGYTF.

The CDR3 region is CASSLTGSEKFF. The CDR3 DNA sequence: TGTGCCAGCAGTTTGACCGGGAGTGAAAAGTTCTTC. The gene calls are TRBV12-3 or TRBV12-4 and TRBJ2-1; possibly TRBD2 for D (6 bases). Trimming removed 3 bases at V and 14 bases at J, with 14 bases between. The CDR3 length is 12 residues.

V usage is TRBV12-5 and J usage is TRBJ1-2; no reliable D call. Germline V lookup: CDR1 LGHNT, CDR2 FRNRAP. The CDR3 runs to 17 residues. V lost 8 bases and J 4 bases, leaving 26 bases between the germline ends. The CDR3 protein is CASPNLHRGGIAYGYTF. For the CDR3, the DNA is TGTGCTAGTCCGAACCTGCATCGGGGAGGGATCGCCTATGGCTACACCTTC.

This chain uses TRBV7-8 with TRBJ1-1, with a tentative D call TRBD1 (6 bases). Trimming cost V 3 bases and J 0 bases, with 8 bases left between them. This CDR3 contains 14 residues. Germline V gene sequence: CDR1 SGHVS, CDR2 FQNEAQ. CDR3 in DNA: TGTGCCAGCAGCTTCCAGGGGTTGAACACTGAAGCTTTCTTT. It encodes CASSFQGLNTEAFF.

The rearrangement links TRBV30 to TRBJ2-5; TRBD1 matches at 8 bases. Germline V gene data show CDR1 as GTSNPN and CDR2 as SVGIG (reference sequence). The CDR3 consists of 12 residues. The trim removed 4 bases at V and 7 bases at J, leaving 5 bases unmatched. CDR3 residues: CAWTTGERTQYF. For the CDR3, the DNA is TGTGCCTGGACGACAGGGGAGCGGACCCAGTACTTC. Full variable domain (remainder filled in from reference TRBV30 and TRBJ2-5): SQTIHQWPATLVQPVGSPLSLECTVEGTSNPNLYWYRQAAGRGLQLLFYSVGIGQISSEVPQNLSASRPQDRQFILSSKKLLLSDSGFYLCAWTTGERTQYFGPGTRLLVL.

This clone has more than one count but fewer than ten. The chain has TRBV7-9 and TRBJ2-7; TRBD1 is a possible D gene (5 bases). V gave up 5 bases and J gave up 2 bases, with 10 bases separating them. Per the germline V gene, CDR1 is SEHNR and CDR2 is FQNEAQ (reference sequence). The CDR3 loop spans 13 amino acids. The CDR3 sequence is CASSPPRAYEQYF. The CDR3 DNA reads TGTGCCAGCAGCCCCCCCAGGGCCTACGAGCAGTACTTC.

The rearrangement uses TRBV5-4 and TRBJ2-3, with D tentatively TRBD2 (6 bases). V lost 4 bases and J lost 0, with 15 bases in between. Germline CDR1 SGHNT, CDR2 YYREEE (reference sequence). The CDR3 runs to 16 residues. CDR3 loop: CASSPTPGGSTDTQYF. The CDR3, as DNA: TGTGCCAGCAGCCCCACGCCCGGGGGAAGCACAGATACGCAGTATTTT.

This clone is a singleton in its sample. The CDR3: CASRPTGGNYGYTF. The CDR3 DNA sequence: TGTGCCAGCAGACCCACAGGGGGAAACTATGGCTACACCTTC. V and J are TRBV5-4 and TRBJ1-2, with 8 bases that match TRBD1. The CDR3 covers 14 residues. V lost 5 bases and J lost 2; bases outside the gene matches: 5. Germline V gene lookup returns CDR1 SGHNT and CDR2 YYREEE (reference sequence). Supplemented by reference TRBV5-4 and TRBJ1-2, the full variable domain reads ETGVTQSPTHLIKTRGQQVTLRCSSQSGHNTVSWYQQALGQGPQFIFQYYREEENGRGNFPPRFSGLQFPNYSSELNVNALELDDSALYLCASRPTGGNYGYTFGSGTRLTVV.